The 20 T cell receptor beta chains in this list originate from one sample, sequenced in a study of post-analysis software for immune sequencing data. cDNA libraries of TCR beta carried unique molecular identifiers. TCRdb analysed the PCR reads with MiXCR anew, one entry per CDR3 protein. Among some 160,000 distinct CDR3 sequences listed, around 36% were seen once. The specimen was blood, collected after autologous hematopoietic stem cell transplantation. The receptors were gathered from a girl between 10 and 17 years old with multiple sclerosis.

CDR3 sequence (DNA): TGTGCCAGCAGCTGGGGACAGCAAGAGACCCAGTACTTC. Encoded protein: CASSWGQQETQYF. This chain joins TRBV7-3 and TRBJ2-5; 7 bases are a match to TRBD1. Germline CDR1 and CDR2: SGHTA and FQGTGA. The ends lost 4 bases at V and 2 bases at J; junction bases unmatched: 1. The CDR3 has 13 amino acids.

This clonotype turned up a few times. This rearrangement joins TRBV4-2 to TRBJ2-7, with 8 bases fitting TRBD2. The CDR3 totals 17 residues. Trimming took 0 bases from V and 6 from J; bases not matched to a gene: 13. CDR1 LGHNA and CDR2 YNFKEQ come from the germline V gene. CDR3 nucleotides: TGTGCCAGCAGCCAAGATCGGGGGGGCGGGAGCCATCTCGAGCAGTACTTC. Its translation: CASSQDRGGGSHLEQYF.

This clonotype has more than one count but fewer than ten. This chain connects TRBV4-1 to TRBJ2-1; D uncertain. Germline V CDR1 and CDR2: MGHRA, YSYEKL. Deletions cut 1 base from V and 5 bases from J, with 3 bases between. This CDR3 is 12 amino acids long. Written as DNA, the CDR3 is TGCGCCAGCAGCCAAGGAAACAATGAGCAGTTCTTC. Its translation: CASSQGNNEQFF.

The gene calls are TRBV5-1 and TRBJ2-7, with D uncertain. Germline V gene data show CDR1 as SGHRS and CDR2 as YFSETQ. The CDR3 length is 14 residues. Trimming removed 4 bases from V and 2 bases from J, with 13 bases in between. CDR3 amino acids: CASSGRTLTYEQYF. CDR3 DNA: TGCGCCAGCAGCGGGCGTACTCTAACCTACGAGCAGTACTTC.

The genes are TRBV6-5 and TRBJ1-2; D is undetermined. Germline CDR1 reads MNHEY; CDR2 reads SVGAGI. V was shortened by 4 bases and J by 7 bases, with 10 bases between the two germline ends. This CDR3 is 12 amino acids long. As DNA, the CDR3 is TGTGCCAGCAGTTCCCGGGTGGGTGGCTACACCTTC. This encodes CASSSRVGGYTF.

This clonotype has only a few counts. The J gene is TRBJ2-5, the V gene TRBV20-1; tentatively, D is TRBD1 or TRBD2 (5 bases each). V lost 3 bases and J lost 5, with 13 bases in between. Germline V CDR1 and CDR2: DFQATT, SNEGSKA (reference sequence). This CDR3 is built from 13 residues. The CDR3 here is CSARVMGRETQYF. Written as DNA, the CDR3 is TGCAGTGCTAGGGTGATGGGACGGGAGACCCAGTACTTC.

In DNA, the CDR3 is TGTGCCAGCGGGAGGACGTCGGGACAGGGAATTGAAAAACTGTTTTTT. Protein product: CASGRTSGQGIEKLFF. The rearrangement links TRBV25-1 to TRBJ1-4; TRBD1 agrees at 9 bases. Trimming removed 8 bases from V and 7 bases from J; junction bases left unmatched: 14. The CDR3 length is 16 residues. Germline values: CDR1 MGHDK, CDR2 SYGVNS.

The table lists this clonotype with a count of one. A much bigger clone sits one base away, suggesting this may be a read error. CDR3 sequence (DNA): TGCAGTGCCAGGAACGAGGTAGTGGCGCATGGCGAGCAGTACTTC. This sequence encodes CSARNEVVAHGEQYF. The rearrangement joins TRBV20-1 to TRBJ2-5; D is uncertain. The J call is doubtful: the DNA matches TRBJ2-7 better. The CDR3 runs to 15 residues. Germline V CDR1 and CDR2: DFQATT, SNEGSKA (reference sequence).

This rearrangement joins TRBV7-2 to TRBJ2-3, with D perhaps matching TRBD2 (5 bases). V was cut by 1 base and J by 3 bases, with 8 bases left in between. CDR3 length: 14 amino acids. From germline, CDR1 is SGHTA and CDR2 FQGNSA. CDR3 sequence: CASSLGWETDTQYF. For the CDR3, the DNA is TGTGCCAGCAGCTTAGGATGGGAGACAGATACGCAGTATTTT.

This clonotype has a handful of counts. This rearrangement joins TRBV11-3 to TRBJ2-1; D remains ambiguous. The CDR3 has 16 amino acids. Germline CDR1 SGHNT, CDR2 YENEEA. V was shortened by 5 bases and J by 8 bases, with 22 bases between the two germline ends. For the CDR3, the DNA is TGTGCCAGCAGCCTGCGCGCCCCGGGCTTTAGTGATGAGCAGTTCTTC. Its translation: CASSLRAPGFSDEQFF.

On this clonotype: An end of the junction does not agree with germline; a read error may underlie this. V gene TRBV11-2 combines with J gene TRBJ2-2; D gene uncertain. This CDR3 has 12 residues. Germline loops: CDR1 SGHAT, CDR2 FQNNGV. The CDR3 spells CAGSLVTGELFF. In DNA form, the CDR3 reads TGTGCCGGCAGCTTAGTCACCGGGGAGCTGTTTTTT. The full variable domain, completed using reference TRBV11-2 and TRBJ2-2, is EAGVAQSPRYKIIEKRQSVAFWCNPISGHATLYWYQQILGQGPKLLIQFQNNGVVDDSQLPKDRFSAERLKGVDSTLKIQPAKLEDSAVYLCAGSLVTGELFFGEGSRLTVL.

The genes are TRBV7-2 and TRBJ2-2; D not resolved. Germline V gene lookup returns CDR1 SGHTA and CDR2 FQGNSA. This CDR3 is built from 14 residues. Trimming shortened V by 4 bases and J by 4 bases, and 10 bases separated the two germline ends. The CDR3 is CASSSRMPTGELFF. The CDR3 DNA reads as TGTGCCAGCAGCTCCCGGATGCCCACCGGGGAGCTGTTTTTT. Looking up the rest from reference TRBV7-2 and TRBJ2-2 gives the full variable domain: GAGVSQSPSNKVTEKGKDVELRCDPISGHTALYWYRQSLGQGLEFLIYFQGNSAPDKSGLPSDRFSAERTGGSVSTLTIQRTQQEDSAVYLCASSSRMPTGELFFGEGSRLTVL.

This clonotype was seen more than once but under ten times. The chain carries TRBV20-1 and TRBJ2-7; no reliable D call. CDR1 and CDR2 (germline): DFQATT, SNEGSKA (reference sequence). This CDR3 comprises 11 residues. This CDR3 is CSHNGPYEQYF. The CDR3 DNA follows: TGCAGCCACAATGGACCCTACGAGCAGTACTTC.

CDR3 sequence reads: CASSLWGTDYEQYF. For the CDR3, the DNA is TGTGCCAGCAGCTTATGGGGCACCGACTACGAGCAGTACTTC. The V and J genes are TRBV7-6 and TRBJ2-5, with a possible D match to TRBD1 (5 bases). The J call may be faulty, since TRBJ2-7 better matches the DNA end. Looked up from germline, CDR1 is SGHVS and CDR2 is FNYEAQ. The CDR3 spans 14 residues.

The rearrangement uses TRBV20-1 and TRBJ2-3; D perhaps matches TRBD1 (5 bases). V shed 5 bases and J shed 5 bases, with 11 bases lying between them. The CDR3 runs 12 residues. The germline gives CDR1 DFQATT, CDR2 SNEGSKA (reference sequence). CDR3 coding DNA: TGCAGTGCTGGGGCTCTGAGAGATACGCAGTATTTT. The encoded protein is CSAGALRDTQYF.

The chain links TRBV4-1 to TRBJ1-6; D might be TRBD1 (5 bases). CDR3 length: 16 amino acids. CDR1 MGHRA and CDR2 YSYEKL come from the germline V gene. Trimming removed 0 bases from V and 10 bases from J, with 16 bases in between. The CDR3 is CASSQDRGQGRSPLHF. CDR3 coding DNA: TGCGCCAGCAGCCAAGATCGAGGGCAGGGTCGGTCACCCCTCCACTTT.

The V gene is TRBV7-6, the J gene TRBJ2-3; unclear D gene. Germline CDR1 reads SGHVS; CDR2 reads FNYEAQ. The V gene lost 2 bases and the J gene lost 6 bases, with 9 bases spanning the gap. CDR3 length equals 13 residues. The CDR3 region is CASSLMGGDTQYF. In DNA form, the CDR3 reads TGTGCCAGCAGCTTAATGGGTGGGGATACGCAGTATTTT.

V usage is TRBV28 and J usage is TRBJ1-6, with D hard to call. V lost 1 base and J 7 bases, leaving 11 bases between the germline ends. CDR3 length equals 15 residues. In germline, CDR1 is MDHEN, CDR2 SYDVKM. The CDR3 nucleotides are TGTGCCAGCAGTTTATCGGGAGGGTTCAATTCACCCCTCCACTTT. This codes for CASSLSGGFNSPLHF.

This clonotype was detected only a few times. The CDR3 DNA reads TGTGCCAGCAGTTTAAGTTTTGAAATAGAGCAGTTCTTC. Translated: CASSLSFEIEQFF. V and J are TRBV12-3 or TRBV12-4 and TRBJ2-1; D remains ambiguous. The CDR3 sequence is 13 residues long. V gave up 2 bases and J gave up 10 bases, with 12 bases separating them.

The J gene is TRBJ2-5, the V gene TRBV11-2, with TRBD1 matching over 9 bases. The germline gives CDR1 SGHAT, CDR2 FQNNGV. J was trimmed by 4 bases and V by 4 bases; bases with no gene match: 10. The CDR3 length is 16 residues. CDR3 DNA: TGTGCCAGCAGCTCCCTCCGACAGGGGGTGCGAGAGACCCAGTACTTC. Its translation is CASSSLRQGVRETQYF.